The rows below give T cell receptor beta chains drawn from one sample of a study of blood T cell repertoires in COVID-19. Clones were read by immunoSEQ multiplex PCR, and TCRdb kept only the in-frame ones, dropping some. The table lists approximately 160,000 clones, around 85% of them singletons. Sample: peripheral blood. The receptors were gathered from a woman in her seventies with acute or convalescent COVID-19. The CDR3 runs from the conserved cysteine through the conserved F or W.

>TRBJ1-1|TRBV9
CASSRDDTEAFF
>TRBJ2-2|TRBV20-1
CSASSGRTGELFF
>TRBJ1-2|TRBV19
CASSIGEALYGYTF
>TRBJ1-6|TRBV5-1
CASSLGTGGSNSPLHF
>TRBJ2-5|TRBV9
CASSETTGGETQYF
>TRBJ1-1|TRBV9
CASSPKTGEETEAFF
>TRBJ1-1|TRBV28
CATSRALNTEAFF
>TRBJ1-1|TRBV19
CATRPGQHTEAFF
>TRBJ2-3|TRBV2
CAGDRGSTDTQYF
>TRBJ2-5|TRBV5-1
CASSPQAGGQETQYF
>TRBJ2-7|TRBV27
CASSFYRDRTREQYF
>TRBJ1-6|TRBV5-1
CASTLRPGQGNSPLHF
>TRBJ1-1|TRBV6-2/TRBV6-3
CASSYGQRNTEAFF
>TRBJ2-7|TRBV7-9
CASSYGRFSYEQYF
>TRBJ1-2|TRBV4-2
CASSQDTGANYGYTF
>TRBJ1-5|TRBV7-8
CASSVKRDRHNQPQHF
>TRBJ2-2|TRBV7-3
CASSPGQTNTGELFF
>TRBJ2-2|TRBV9
CASSEGVNTGELFF
>TRBJ2-3|TRBV5-1
CASRVLGREQDTQYF
>TRBJ2-3|TRBV9
CASQTSGQPTQYF
>TRBJ1-2|TRBV5-1
CASSLAWREYGYTF
>TRBJ2-7|TRBV15
CATSRGLVQGKYEQYF
>TRBJ2-7|TRBV6-2/TRBV6-3
CASSPVGLTGGGYEQYF
>TRBJ2-1|TRBV7-2
CASSLGSGGAGYEQFF
>TRBJ2-7|TRBV3-1/TRBV3-2
CASSLRTSGPYEQYF
>TRBJ1-5|TRBV9
CASSVGTGMGQPQHF
>TRBJ1-5|TRBV28
CASSGAGDSNQPQHF
>TRBJ2-7|TRBV5-6
CASSPLPGAYEQYF
>TRBJ2-5|TRBV5-1
CASSLGVGTDRIETQYF
>TRBJ2-7|TRBV6-5
CASSKTSGRSYEQYF
>TRBJ1-1|TRBV20-1
CSASPQGTNTEAFF
>TRBJ1-1|TRBV19
CASSITPGSGAFF
>TRBJ2-1|TRBV27
CASSFPWLLGTYNEQFF
>TRBJ2-7|TRBV3-1/TRBV3-2
CASSQDGGSYEQYF
>TRBJ1-4|TRBV9
CASSQQGATNEKLFF
>TRBJ2-3|TRBV9
CASSRWTSGRAGTDTQYF
>TRBJ1-1|TRBV7-2
CASSTQQGVNTEAFF
>TRBJ1-2|TRBV3-1/TRBV3-2
CASSQVTGNYGYTF
>TRBJ1-5|TRBV10-3
CAISDTRPGDSNQPQHF
>TRBJ2-1|TRBV5-1
CASSLVGTSGNEQFF
>TRBJ1-5|TRBV6-5
CASSYPPDQPQHF
>TRBJ1-1|TRBV19
CASSIQGMNTEAFF
>TRBJ1-6|TRBV6-2/TRBV6-3
CASSYSVVGQGPGSPLHF
>TRBJ1-6|TRBV7-2
CASSLRGVNNSPLHF
>TRBJ1-5|TRBV10-3
CAISESTQAQHF
>TRBJ2-2|TRBV7-2
CASSLGGSAGELFF
>TRBJ1-6|TRBV18
CASSPGAPRSNSPLHF
>TRBJ1-1|TRBV29-1
CSVAGPLGTEAFF
>TRBJ1-2|TRBV19
CATTGQTRWYGYTF
>TRBJ2-5|TRBV6-6
CASSSRSQGEAQYF
>TRBJ2-3|TRBV9
CASSPTSGGAQDTQYF
>TRBJ1-1|TRBV3-1/TRBV3-2
CASSPSSRTEAFF
>TRBJ2-1|TRBV7-6
CASSPVSGASSYNEQFF
>TRBJ1-4|TRBV19
CASSTLSLSTNEKLFF
>TRBJ1-1|TRBV10-3
CATSGMLDTEAFF
>TRBJ1-1|TRBV19
CASSILLNTEAFF
>TRBJ1-1|TRBV4-3
CASSQAGYTEAFF